A selection of T cell receptor beta chains follows, all from one sample in a study of blood T cell repertoires in COVID-19. The table came from immunoSEQ multiplex PCR; TCRdb's copy has only in-frame clones and leaves some out. The sample has some 190,000 clones, roughly 85% seen once; the top ten hold 10%. The sequenced sample consisted of peripheral blood. These receptors all come from a woman at least 80 years old with active or convalescent COVID-19. Each CDR3 is given with its conserved first and last residue. The order of the fields is D gene, V gene, J gene, clone size, CDR3 protein, CDR3 DNA. The D gene is left open where the match is weak. Clone size is not always given. Where it is, it says once, few, many or a class for expanded clones.

d_gene: TRBD2
v_gene: TRBV7-8
j_gene: TRBJ2-1
abundance: few
CDR3aa: CASSLSSGTSGYNEQFF
CDR3nt: TGTGCCAGCAGCCTCAGCTCCGGGACTAGCGGCTACAATGAGCAGTTCTTC

d_gene: NA
v_gene: TRBV6-1
j_gene: TRBJ1-1
abundance: NA
CDR3aa: CASSDTENTEAFF
CDR3nt: TGTGCCAGCAGTGACACAGAGAACACTGAAGCTTTCTTT

d_gene: TRBD1
v_gene: TRBV19
j_gene: TRBJ2-1
abundance: few
CDR3aa: CASSNPRDRGFNEQFF
CDR3nt: TGTGCCAGTAGTAACCCCCGGGACAGGGGATTTAATGAGCAGTTCTTC

d_gene: TRBD1
v_gene: TRBV7-9
j_gene: TRBJ2-3
abundance: NA
CDR3aa: CASSSRTGNGDTQYF
CDR3nt: TGTGCCAGCAGCTCACGGACAGGGAATGGAGATACGCAGTATTTT

d_gene: NA
v_gene: TRBV19
j_gene: TRBJ1-6
abundance: NA
CDR3aa: CASSTGRGSYNSPLHF
CDR3nt: TGTGCCAGTAGTACAGGGAGGGGCTCCTATAATTCACCCCTCCACTTT

d_gene: NA
v_gene: TRBV6-1
j_gene: TRBJ2-3
abundance: few
CDR3aa: CASSEAVFVRQTITDTQYF
CDR3nt: TGTGCCAGCAGTGAAGCCGTTTTCGTTAGACAGACGATCACAGATACGCAGTATTTT

d_gene: TRBD1
v_gene: TRBV2
j_gene: TRBJ2-2
abundance: NA
CDR3aa: CASTGTVNTGELFF
CDR3nt: TGTGCCAGCACTGGGACAGTGAACACCGGGGAGCTGTTTTTT

d_gene: TRBD1
v_gene: TRBV28
j_gene: TRBJ1-4
abundance: NA
CDR3aa: CASSPRDRDEKLFF
CDR3nt: TGTGCCAGCAGTCCTCGGGACAGGGATGAAAAACTGTTTTTT

d_gene: NA
v_gene: TRBV5-1
j_gene: TRBJ1-1
abundance: NA
CDR3aa: CASSAYRVRNTEAFF
CDR3nt: TGCGCCAGCAGCGCCTACAGGGTGAGGAACACTGAAGCTTTCTTT

d_gene: NA
v_gene: TRBV28
j_gene: TRBJ2-7
abundance: NA
CDR3aa: CASSSRDEQYF
CDR3nt: TGTGCCAGCAGTTCGCGAGACGAGCAGTACTTC

d_gene: TRBD2
v_gene: TRBV5-1
j_gene: TRBJ2-3
abundance: NA
CDR3aa: CASSPLPGGATDTQYF
CDR3nt: TGCGCCAGCAGTCCCCTCCCGGGAGGGGCCACAGATACGCAGTATTTT

d_gene: NA
v_gene: TRBV18
j_gene: TRBJ1-1
abundance: NA
CDR3aa: CASSSNRNTEAFF
CDR3nt: TGTGCCAGCTCATCCAACAGGAACACTGAAGCTTTCTTT

d_gene: TRBD1
v_gene: TRBV4-1
j_gene: TRBJ1-6
abundance: once
CDR3aa: CASSFTGQGNSYNSPLHF
CDR3nt: TGCGCCAGCAGCTTCACGGGACAGGGTAATTCCTATAATTCACCCCTCCACTTT

d_gene: NA
v_gene: TRBV12-3/TRBV12-4
j_gene: TRBJ1-2
abundance: NA
CDR3aa: CASSRRGGYGYTF
CDR3nt: TGTGCCAGCAGCCGCAGGGGTGGGTATGGCTACACCTTC

d_gene: NA
v_gene: TRBV30
j_gene: TRBJ1-2
abundance: NA
CDR3aa: CAWRDSSDYGYTF
CDR3nt: TGTGCCTGGAGGGACAGCTCGGACTATGGCTACACCTTC

d_gene: NA
v_gene: TRBV7-3
j_gene: TRBJ2-3
abundance: NA
CDR3aa: CASSLLDTQYF
CDR3nt: TGTGCCAGCAGCTTACTAGATACGCAGTATTTT

d_gene: TRBD2
v_gene: TRBV7-9
j_gene: TRBJ2-1
abundance: NA
CDR3aa: CASSPGASGRGRSYNEQFF
CDR3nt: TGTGCCAGCAGCCCCGGGGCTAGCGGGAGGGGTCGTTCCTACAATGAGCAGTTCTTC

d_gene: TRBD2
v_gene: TRBV18
j_gene: TRBJ2-5
abundance: NA
CDR3aa: CASSLLGTSGSEETQYF
CDR3nt: TGTGCCAGCTCTCTCCTTGGGACTAGCGGGAGTGAAGAGACCCAGTACTTC

d_gene: TRBD2
v_gene: TRBV30
j_gene: TRBJ2-5
abundance: NA
CDR3aa: CAWSVLHAGGWGKTQYF
CDR3nt: TGTGCCTGGAGTGTACTCCACGCCGGGGGGTGGGGAAAGACCCAGTACTTC

d_gene: TRBD2
v_gene: TRBV9
j_gene: TRBJ2-1
abundance: NA
CDR3aa: CASSVGLEAYNEQFF
CDR3nt: TGTGCCAGCAGCGTCGGACTAGAGGCCTACAATGAGCAGTTCTTC

d_gene: NA
v_gene: TRBV24-1
j_gene: TRBJ1-1
abundance: NA
CDR3aa: CATRSETNTEAFF
CDR3nt: TGTGCCACCCGTAGCGAGACGAACACTGAAGCTTTCTTT

d_gene: NA
v_gene: TRBV18
j_gene: TRBJ2-7
abundance: NA
CDR3aa: CASSLRGQNNYEQYF
CDR3nt: TGTGCCAGCTCACTGCGGGGACAGAATAACTACGAGCAGTACTTC

d_gene: NA
v_gene: TRBV20-1
j_gene: TRBJ1-1
abundance: NA
CDR3aa: CSAWRNTEAFF
CDR3nt: TGCAGTGCGTGGAGGAACACTGAAGCTTTCTTT

d_gene: NA
v_gene: TRBV19
j_gene: TRBJ2-2
abundance: once
CDR3aa: CASSTPGHRDTGELFF
CDR3nt: TGTGCCAGTAGTACTCCGGGACATAGGGATACCGGGGAGCTGTTTTTT

d_gene: NA
v_gene: TRBV7-2
j_gene: TRBJ1-2
abundance: once
CDR3aa: CASSGQRYGYTF
CDR3nt: TGTGCCAGCAGCGGACAGCGGTATGGCTACACCTTC

d_gene: NA
v_gene: TRBV28
j_gene: TRBJ1-6
abundance: few
CDR3aa: CASSPTPDYSPLHF
CDR3nt: TGTGCCAGCAGCCCGACACCGGATTATTCACCCCTCCACTTT

d_gene: NA
v_gene: TRBV19
j_gene: TRBJ1-6
abundance: few
CDR3aa: CASRERDSYNSPLHF
CDR3nt: TGTGCCAGTAGAGAGCGAGACAGCTATAATTCACCCCTCCACTTT

d_gene: TRBD1
v_gene: TRBV3-1/TRBV3-2
j_gene: TRBJ2-1
abundance: NA
CDR3aa: CASSRRTGTEYNEQFF
CDR3nt: TGTGCCAGCAGCCGCCGGACAGGGACCGAGTACAATGAGCAGTTCTTC

d_gene: NA
v_gene: TRBV9
j_gene: TRBJ2-7
abundance: NA
CDR3aa: CASSAGSWGPYEQYF
CDR3nt: TGTGCCAGCAGTGCCGGGTCTTGGGGGCCCTACGAGCAGTACTTC

d_gene: NA
v_gene: TRBV2
j_gene: TRBJ1-1
abundance: NA
CDR3aa: CASSGTTGLNTEAFF
CDR3nt: TGTGCCAGCAGCGGAACGACAGGATTGAACACTGAAGCTTTCTTT

d_gene: NA
v_gene: TRBV6-1
j_gene: TRBJ2-1
abundance: NA
CDR3aa: CASSEDWFGVDEQFF
CDR3nt: TGTGCCAGCAGTGAAGATTGGTTTGGAGTCGATGAGCAGTTCTTC

d_gene: NA
v_gene: TRBV28
j_gene: TRBJ1-2
abundance: NA
CDR3aa: CASSRRGWGNYGYTF
CDR3nt: TGTGCCAGCAGCCGACGGGGATGGGGAAACTATGGCTACACCTTC

d_gene: NA
v_gene: TRBV15
j_gene: TRBJ2-1
abundance: few
CDR3aa: CATSRDISAAYNEQFF
CDR3nt: TGTGCCACCAGCAGAGATATCAGCGCCGCCTACAATGAGCAGTTCTTC

d_gene: TRBD1
v_gene: TRBV28
j_gene: TRBJ2-3
abundance: once
CDR3aa: CASNPMSTGAWDTQYF
CDR3nt: TGTGCCAGCAATCCAATGAGCACAGGGGCGTGGGATACGCAGTATTTT

d_gene: NA
v_gene: TRBV12-3/TRBV12-4
j_gene: TRBJ2-1
abundance: NA
CDR3aa: CASRRLVIDEQFF
CDR3nt: TGTGCCAGCAGACGACTAGTAATCGATGAGCAGTTCTTC

d_gene: NA
v_gene: TRBV5-4
j_gene: TRBJ1-4
abundance: NA
CDR3aa: CASSKGVNEKLFF
CDR3nt: TGTGCCAGCAGCAAGGGGGTTAATGAAAAACTGTTTTTT

d_gene: TRBD1
v_gene: TRBV18
j_gene: TRBJ1-1
abundance: NA
CDR3aa: CASSPRTGTNTEAFF
CDR3nt: TGTGCCAGCTCACCGAGGACAGGGACCAACACTGAAGCTTTCTTT